This TCR beta chain was obtained from a study of post-analysis software for immune sequencing data. Across the whole study: Relapsing-remitting, secondary progressive and progressive-relapsing multiple sclerosis were all included among the disease courses.

The CDR3 spans 16 residues. Looked up from germline, CDR1 is MGHDK and CDR2 is SYGVNS. As to this clonotype: The target antigen is unknown. Its ends do not fully match the called genes, so a read error is possible.

General study results and limits: Compared against controls, patients with multiple sclerosis displayed significantly lower normalized Chao1 diversity. Clustering by F measure revealed strong co-clustering among samples prepared together in one batch. Patients carried roughly five TRBV segments more frequently than controls did, and TRBV5-6, TRBV5-1 and TRBV20-1 were among them.

TCR beta libraries were prepared from cDNA with unique molecular identifiers. One entry per CDR3 protein results from TCRdb running MiXCR on the PCR reads. Of hundreds of thousands of distinct CDR3 sequences listed, roughly three fifths are singletons. The clonotype originates from a girl aged 2 to 10 with multiple sclerosis. The chain links TRBV25-1 to TRBJ1-2; the D gene is possibly TRBD1 (6 bases). The specimen was blood. CDR3 DNA sequence: TGTACCAGCAGTGGAACCAGGGACACACGTACCTATGGCTACACCTTC. Translating gives CTSSGTRDTRTYGYTF.